A single sample gave rise to the 10 T cell receptor beta chains below, sequenced in a study of T cells after yellow fever vaccination. Via MiXCR, TCRdb re-called the 5' RACE reads, giving one row per CDR3 protein. The repertoire holds 300,000 to 400,000 distinct CDR3 sequences, with roughly 6.1% as singletons. The sample consisted of PBMCs, taken 5 days after the yellow fever booster vaccination. The receptors here all came from a man aged 25 to 45 who received the YFV17D yellow fever vaccine.

This clonotype was detected ten times or more. This chain links TRBV5-1 with TRBJ1-5, with TRBD1 as a possible D gene (5 bases). The CDR3 contains 14 residues. V was pared by 0 bases and J by 7 bases, with 11 bases between. Germline assignment: CDR1 SGHRS and CDR2 YFSETQ. The DNA for the CDR3 is TGCGCCAGCAGCTTGGCCGCGGGGGAACAGCCCCAGCATTTT. It translates to CASSLAAGEQPQHF.

This clonotype was counted ten times or more. J is TRBJ2-7 and V is TRBV5-1; 8 bases are shared with TRBD2. The CDR3 is 14 amino acids. Per germline, CDR1 SGHRS and CDR2 YFSETQ. V was clipped by 0 bases and J by 3 bases; unmatched bases: 2. CDR3 sequence: CASSLAGGDYEQYF. In DNA form, the CDR3 reads TGCGCCAGCAGCTTGGCGGGAGGGGACTACGAGCAGTACTTC. The full variable domain, in which reference TRBV5-1 and TRBJ2-7 provide the parts outside the CDR3, is KAGVTQTPRYLIKTRGQQVTLSCSPISGHRSVSWYQQTPGQGLQFLFEYFSETQRNKGNFPGRFSGRQFSNSRSEMNVSTLELGDSALYLCASSLAGGDYEQYFGPGTRLTVT.

This clonotype was counted a few times. The rearrangement uses TRBV19 and TRBJ1-5; 7 bases fit TRBD1. J lost 0 bases, V lost 10 bases, and 9 bases had no gene match. The CDR3 is 15 amino acids. CDR1 LNHDA and CDR2 SQIVND come from the germline V gene (reference sequence). The CDR3 sequence is CATKTTGYSNQPQHF. The CDR3 bases are TGTGCCACCAAGACGACAGGGTATAGCAATCAGCCCCAGCATTTT.

There are many counts of this clonotype. One junction end disagrees with the germline gene, perhaps due to a read error. The chain combines TRBV4-3 with TRBJ2-7; 10 bases map to TRBD1. The germline CDR1 and CDR2 sequences are LGHNA and YSLEER. CDR3 length: 13 residues. In DNA, the CDR3 is TGTGCCAGCAGCCGGGACAGGGGTTACGAGCAGTACTTC. This codes for CASSRDRGYEQYF.

This clonotype was observed at least ten times. The V gene is TRBV12-3 or TRBV12-4, the J gene TRBJ1-1, with D maybe TRBD1 (5 bases). This CDR3 region has 12 residues. The germline V and J ends were trimmed by 6 bases and 8 bases, with 13 bases remaining between them. The CDR3 nucleotides are TGTGCCAGCAGCACAGGATGGACAGAAGCTTTCTTT. It translates to CASSTGWTEAFF.

This clonotype was detected ten times or more. The J gene is TRBJ2-7, the V gene TRBV12-3 or TRBV12-4, with 10 bases fitting TRBD1. CDR3 length: 16 residues. V lost 3 bases to trimming and J lost 2 bases; unmatched junction nucleotides: 7. The CDR3 DNA reads TGTGCCAGCAGTTTCGCTCCGGGACAGGGGCCCTACGAGCAGTACTTC. It yields the protein CASSFAPGQGPYEQYF.

This chain connects TRBV19 to TRBJ2-1; D might be TRBD2 (6 bases). This CDR3 spans 14 amino acids. Between the trimmed V and J ends, which lost 4 bases and 4 bases, there was a span of 11 bases. Germline CDR1 is LNHDA and CDR2 is SQIVND (reference sequence). The chain's CDR3 is CASSTSGGYNEQFF. The DNA for the CDR3 is TGTGCCAGTAGTACAAGCGGAGGGTACAATGAGCAGTTCTTC.

This clonotype was seen only a few times. The chain recombines TRBV28 with TRBJ2-7; 7 bases are shared with TRBD2. The CDR3 loop spans 14 amino acids. V dropped 8 bases and J dropped 0; count of bases not matched to a gene: 7. Germline loops: CDR1 MDHEN, CDR2 SYDVKM. The CDR3 sequence is CASRWGGSSYEQYF. The CDR3 DNA sequence: TGTGCCAGCCGATGGGGCGGGAGCTCCTACGAGCAGTACTTC.

The J gene is TRBJ1-5, the V gene TRBV12-3 or TRBV12-4; a possible D gene is TRBD1 (5 bases). Trimming removed 6 bases from V and 9 bases from J, with 15 bases in between. The CDR3 is made up of 13 amino acids. This CDR3 reads CASRGTAAWPQHF. DNA of the CDR3: TGTGCCAGCAGGGGGACGGCCGCTTGGCCCCAGCATTTT.

V usage is TRBV5-1 and J usage is TRBJ1-2; 7 nucleotides align to TRBD1. The CDR3 consists of 14 residues. Losses at the gene ends were 4 bases for V and 2 bases for J; bases not matched to a gene: 5. Germline loops: CDR1 SGHRS, CDR2 YFSETQ. The CDR3 loop reads CASSQGTDNYGYTF. CDR3 bases: TGCGCCAGCAGCCAAGGGACAGACAACTATGGCTACACCTTC.